Listed below are T cell receptor beta chains from one sample, sequenced in a study of blood T cell repertoires in COVID-19. Measured with immunoSEQ multiplex PCR; TCRdb has only the in-frame clones, and not every one. The sample yields 190,000 or so clones, about 83% seen once. Sample: peripheral blood. The receptors were sampled from a woman aged 18-29 years who had recovered from COVID-19. CDR3s include the opening cysteine and the closing phenylalanine or tryptophan. A D gene is named only where the DNA matches it firmly. For some rows the clone size is stated as once, few or many, or as a class when expanded; others skip it.

>TRBV5-1|TRBD2|TRBJ2-3|-
TGCGCCAGCAGCTTACTAGCGGGGGGCCATCCAGATACGCAGTATTTT
CASSLLAGGHPDTQYF
>TRBV2|-|TRBJ2-1|-
TGTGCCAGCAGTGGTTATAATGAGCAGTTCTTC
CASSGYNEQFF
>TRBV5-1|-|TRBJ2-5|-
TGCGCCAGCAGCTTGGCGCGAGTACGAGAGACCCAGTACTTC
CASSLARVRETQYF
>TRBV7-3|-|TRBJ1-4|-
TGTGCCAGCAGCTTAGGAGCTAATGAAAAACTGTTTTTT
CASSLGANEKLFF
>TRBV7-9|-|TRBJ1-1|-
TGTGCCAGCAGCAAACAACAGAACACTGAAGCTTTCTTT
CASSKQQNTEAFF
>TRBV7-9|TRBD1|TRBJ2-5|-
TGTGCCAGCAGCTTCGGGACAGCCGGAGGAGGGACCCAGTACTTC
CASSFGTAGGGTQYF
>TRBV12-3/TRBV12-4|-|TRBJ2-1|-
TGTGCCAGCAGTTTTTCTACTGAGCAGTTCTTC
CASSFSTEQFF
>TRBV19|TRBD1|TRBJ1-1|-
TGTGCCAGTAGTTCCCGGGACAGGGGGACGGGAGCTTTCTTT
CASSSRDRGTGAFF
>TRBV5-6|TRBD2|TRBJ2-2|-
TGTGCCAGCAGCCAGACTAGCGGGAGTACCACCGGGGAGCTGTTTTTT
CASSQTSGSTTGELFF
>TRBV15|-|TRBJ1-1|-
TGTGCCACCAGCGGGAGGGGAGTTAGGAGGTCGAACACTGAAGCTTTCTTT
CATSGRGVRRSNTEAFF
>TRBV28|TRBD2|TRBJ2-2|-
TGTGCCAGCAGTTTACTAGCGGGAAGTCGGACCGGGGAGCTGTTTTTT
CASSLLAGSRTGELFF
>TRBV15|-|TRBJ2-4|-
TGTGCCACCAGCAACCCGGACATTTCGGCCAAAAACATTCAGTACTTC
CATSNPDISAKNIQYF
>TRBV5-4|TRBD2|TRBJ2-1|-
TGTGCCAGCAGCCCGTTCGGACGGGAGGCCTACAATGAGCAGTTCTTC
CASSPFGREAYNEQFF
>TRBV7-2|-|TRBJ1-4|-
TGTGCCAGCAGCGCCCAGGAACAGGGTGAAAAACTGTTTTTT
CASSAQEQGEKLFF
>TRBV4-1|-|TRBJ2-7|few
TGCGCCAGCAGCCAACGCTCGGACATTCTCTCCTACGAGCAGTACTTC
CASSQRSDILSYEQYF
>TRBV6-5|-|TRBJ1-1|-
TGTGCCAGCAGTTGGGGGGTGAACACTGAAGCTTTCTTT
CASSWGVNTEAFF
>TRBV11-3|-|TRBJ1-1|-
TGTGCCAGCAGCTCAGACAGTGAAGCTTTCTTT
CASSSDSEAFF
>TRBV6-5|TRBD1|TRBJ1-2|-
TGTGCCAGCAGACCCCCCCGACAGGGGGACTATGGCTACACCTTC
CASRPPRQGDYGYTF
>TRBV5-8|TRBD2|TRBJ2-3|-
TGTGCCAGCAGCTTACGGGGGGCAGATACGCAGTATTTT
CASSLRGADTQYF
>TRBV5-4|-|TRBJ2-1|-
TGTGCCAGCAGCCTCCGACAGAGTACCTACAATGAGCAGTTCTTC
CASSLRQSTYNEQFF